This section outlines one T cell receptor (beta chain) sequence together with its context. Its antigen is still unknown. The junction had 6 bases not matched to a gene; V was cut back by 6 bases and J by 6 bases. CDR1 is SGHTA, CDR2 FQGNSA, per germline. This CDR3 contains 14 residues. The sample originates from a study of T-cell reconstitution after alpha-beta-depleted transplantation in children. Unique molecular identifiers were used to barcode this TCRbeta library. One entry per CDR3 protein results from TCRdb running MiXCR on the PCR reads. The data show some 830,000 distinct CDR3 sequences, with roughly 15% seen just once and under 6% held by the top ten. Study conclusions and caveats: As was reported, about two months after transplant, alpha-beta T cells came from several hundred expanded graft clones. T-cell numbers and diversity, one year after transplant, stemmed largely from T cells that were newly produced. Some patients showed high day-60 TCRbeta diversity, which derived from surviving recipient T cells and thymic progenitors.

The rearrangement uses TRBV7-2 and TRBJ2-1, with 9 positions matching TRBD2. The clonotype was recovered from a male patient aged 10 to 17 who had a stem cell transplant for acute lymphoblastic leukemia, so the T cells may come from the graft donor. Specimen: PBMCs, mostly from graft donor cells, collected 360 days after TCRalphabeta/CD19-depleted stem cell transplant. Here the CDR3 DNA reads TGTGCCAGCAGTCCCGGGACTAGCAGCAATGAGCAGTTCTTC. It codes for CASSPGTSSNEQFF.